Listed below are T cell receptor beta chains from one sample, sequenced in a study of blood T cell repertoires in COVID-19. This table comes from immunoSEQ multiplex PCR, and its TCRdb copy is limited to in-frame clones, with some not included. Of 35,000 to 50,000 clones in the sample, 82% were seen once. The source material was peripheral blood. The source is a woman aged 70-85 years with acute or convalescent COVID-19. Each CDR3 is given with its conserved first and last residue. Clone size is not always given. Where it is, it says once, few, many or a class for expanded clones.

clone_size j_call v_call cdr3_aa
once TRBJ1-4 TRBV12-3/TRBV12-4 CASSLVGKLFF
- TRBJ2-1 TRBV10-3 CAIGAGTSGRGSYNEQFF
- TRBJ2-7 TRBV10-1 CASSEGLAGGQSEQYF
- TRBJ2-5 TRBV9 CASSVGAGRETQYF
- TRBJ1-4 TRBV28 CASRTGNEKLFF
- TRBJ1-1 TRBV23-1 CASSQFEDVGAFF
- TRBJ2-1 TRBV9 CASSENGLNNEQFF
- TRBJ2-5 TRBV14 CASSQVLGLQSQETQYF
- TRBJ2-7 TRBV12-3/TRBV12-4 CASSLSGSYEQYF
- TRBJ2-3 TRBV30 CAWRGGTGGRDTQYF
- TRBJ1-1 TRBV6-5 CASSYPTGRTEAFF
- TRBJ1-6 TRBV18 CASSPRMTAWSPLHF
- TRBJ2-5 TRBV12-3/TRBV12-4 CASSLGQQETQYF
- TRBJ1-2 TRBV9 CASSDRSSNYGYTF
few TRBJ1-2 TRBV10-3 CAISGGSPNYGYTF
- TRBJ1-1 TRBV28 CASSSPLGAPGFKTEAFF
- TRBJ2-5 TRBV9 CASSVDKETQYF
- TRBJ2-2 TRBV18 CASSNGPGVHSNTGELFF
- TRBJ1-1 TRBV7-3 CASSLTGRSTEAFF
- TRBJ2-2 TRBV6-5 CASIVSLDTGELFF
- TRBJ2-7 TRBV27 CASSLTGQGSGEQYF
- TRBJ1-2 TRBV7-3 CASSLSSGIGREGYTF
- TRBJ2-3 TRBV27 CASSPNYRRTDTQYF
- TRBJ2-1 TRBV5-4 CASSSGGTSGSDNEQFF
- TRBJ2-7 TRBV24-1 CATSDSQGRGRYEQYF
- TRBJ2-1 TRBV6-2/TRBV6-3 CASSYLGTNNEQFF
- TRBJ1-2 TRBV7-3 CASSSDRDHGYTF
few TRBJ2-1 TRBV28 CASRRTSGYNEQFF
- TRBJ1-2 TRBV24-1 CATSDPGLYSGGYTF
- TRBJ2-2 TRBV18 CASSSQVPGELFF
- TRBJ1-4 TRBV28 CASNTGPGTGGEKLFF
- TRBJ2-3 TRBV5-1 CASSYAEASTDTQYF
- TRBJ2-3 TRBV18 CASSLSPGGPRTDTQYF
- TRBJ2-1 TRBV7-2 CASSGGTSGSQNEQFF
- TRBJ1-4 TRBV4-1 CASSQREGGNEKLFF
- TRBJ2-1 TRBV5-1 CASSLLAGGLNEQFF
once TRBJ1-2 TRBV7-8 CASSLDPRETGPYGYTF
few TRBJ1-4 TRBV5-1 CASSISGGANEKLFF
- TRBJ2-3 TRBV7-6 CASSQPLGGPEDTQYF